The following is a T cell receptor beta chain sequence with its context. Its antigen is still unknown. These data belong to a study of shared clonotypes between healthy human individuals. In the study overall: Three plates each covered CD4 naive and memory; CD8 naive two, CD8 memory one.

The study, taken as a whole, reports: Researchers found naive subsets generally carried larger estimated richness than memory subsets.

The CDR3 extends over 13 amino acids. Germline CDR1 MNHEY, CDR2 SMNVEV (reference sequence). The V gene lost 0 bases and the J gene lost 6 bases, with 9 bases spanning the gap. The naive CD8 subset, CD45RO-negative cells positively selected for CCR7, excluded terminally differentiated effector memory CD45RA+ cells. The donors, all of them Caucasian adults, lived in Nashville, Tennessee. Data came from immunoSEQ multiplex PCR; TCRdb stores just in-frame clones and leaves some out. The top ten clones hold around 1.7% of a sample with around 2.1 million clones, about 93% of them seen once. V is TRBV27 and J is TRBJ2-7; D gene unclear. Source material: naive CD8+ T cells from PBMCs. The clonotype originates from a man aged 18 to 30 in good health. Some clones in this sample may be carry-over from other donors' samples. The CDR3 nucleotides are TGTGCCAGCAGTTTATCGTCCGTATTCGAGCAGTACTTC. Protein sequence: CASSLSSVFEQYF.